This TCR beta chain came from a study of blood T cell repertoires in COVID-19. The overall study: Whether acute or convalescent, the COVID-19 samples came from the United States, Italy and Spain.

In the original analysis: For nucleated cells, counts were estimated from reference gene primer amplification. Generated by immunoSEQ multiplex PCR, the TCRdb table keeps only in-frame clones and is missing some. The V and J calls and the clone size are those of that table, but D and trimming were determined from the DNA. The repertoire holds approximately 32,000 clones, with 88% as singletons. Germline V CDR1 and CDR2: SEHNR, FQNEAQ (reference sequence). The V end was cut by 5 bases, the J end by 7 bases, with 13 bases between. This CDR3 spans 13 amino acids. J is TRBJ2-3 and V is TRBV7-9, with D perhaps matching TRBD2 (5 bases). The sequence was collected from a human donor in a cohort sampled during active COVID-19. The sample was peripheral blood. The CDR3, as DNA: TGTGCCAGCAGCGAAGGCGGGCGGAATACGCAGTATTTT. It codes for CASSEGGRNTQYF. Looking up the rest from reference TRBV7-9 and TRBJ2-3 gives the full variable domain: DTGVSQNPRHKITKRGQNVTFRCDPISEHNRLYWYRQTLGQGPEFLTYFQNEAQLEKSRLLSDRFSAERPKGSFSTLEIQRTEQGDSAMYLCASSEGGRNTQYFGPGTRLTVL.